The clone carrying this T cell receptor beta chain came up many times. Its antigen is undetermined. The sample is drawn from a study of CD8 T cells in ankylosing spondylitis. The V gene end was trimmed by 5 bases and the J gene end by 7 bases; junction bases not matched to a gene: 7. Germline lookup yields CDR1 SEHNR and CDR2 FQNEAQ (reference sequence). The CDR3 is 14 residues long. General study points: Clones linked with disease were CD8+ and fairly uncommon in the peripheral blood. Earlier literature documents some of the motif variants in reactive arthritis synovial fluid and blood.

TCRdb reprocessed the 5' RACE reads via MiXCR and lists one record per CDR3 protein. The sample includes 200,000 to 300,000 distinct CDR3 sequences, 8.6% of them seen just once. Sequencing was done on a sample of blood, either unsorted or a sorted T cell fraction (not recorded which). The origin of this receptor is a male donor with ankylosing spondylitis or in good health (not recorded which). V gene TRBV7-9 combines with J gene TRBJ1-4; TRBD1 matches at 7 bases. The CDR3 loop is CASSPTGVGEKLFF. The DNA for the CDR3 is TGTGCCAGCAGCCCCACAGGGGTGGGTGAAAAACTGTTTTTT.